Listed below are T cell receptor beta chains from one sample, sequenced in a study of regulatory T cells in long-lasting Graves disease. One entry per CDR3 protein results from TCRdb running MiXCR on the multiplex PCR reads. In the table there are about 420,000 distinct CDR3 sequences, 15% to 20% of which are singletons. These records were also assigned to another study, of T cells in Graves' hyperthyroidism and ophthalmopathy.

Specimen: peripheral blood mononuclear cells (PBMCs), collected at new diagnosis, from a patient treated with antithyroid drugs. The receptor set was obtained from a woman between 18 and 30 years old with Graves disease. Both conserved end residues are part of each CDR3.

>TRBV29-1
CSVEAPRVLAMYQETQYF
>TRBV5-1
CASRRDHPRGNEQFF
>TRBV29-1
CSVNHLAGAHGYTF
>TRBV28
CASSRSTGTGFADTQYF
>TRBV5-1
CASSLGGLAETDTQYF
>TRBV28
CASSYREAFF
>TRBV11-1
CASSQDYRGELFF
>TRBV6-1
CASSDPGSEAFF
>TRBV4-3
CASSQDTGVYEQYF
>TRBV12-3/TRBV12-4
CASRGSGESYNEQFF
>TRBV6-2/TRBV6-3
CASSLLPVPGLAGGPSDTQYF
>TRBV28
CASSLSVFSEKSNQPQHF
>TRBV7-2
CASSFPVLASYNEQFF
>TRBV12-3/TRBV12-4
CASSFPGTGELFF
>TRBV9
CASSSEQTNQPQHF
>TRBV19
CASLNSGSTVDTQYF
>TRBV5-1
CASSSSGSSLNEQFF
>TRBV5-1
CASSSGTGPSYEQYF
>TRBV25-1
CASLDASAADTQYF
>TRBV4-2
CASSHGTSGSGNEQFF
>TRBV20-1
CSAREFSGVSSYNEQFF
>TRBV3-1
CASSPRDIIAGGYTF
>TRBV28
CASLDRGGQETQYF
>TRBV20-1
CSAPGLAGGGGDNEQFF
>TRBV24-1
CATSDPGETSTDTQYF
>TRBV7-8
CASSLLATGSGNTIYF
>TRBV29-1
CSVVAGDTGELFF
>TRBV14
CASSQYGQGDTEAFF
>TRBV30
CAWSHTGVGEKLFF
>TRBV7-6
CASSRGDSPYEQYF
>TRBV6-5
CASSSGTPSYNEQFF
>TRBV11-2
CASSISGLKETQYF
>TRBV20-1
CSAVPPWASYEQYF
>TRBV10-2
CASSVAGVYEQYF
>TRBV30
CAWSIHEEAFF
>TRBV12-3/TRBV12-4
CASSSPPVYEQYF
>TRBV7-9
CASSSTSGGYNEQFF
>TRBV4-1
CASSVADVDTQYF
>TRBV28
CASSSQVGLAGGPGEQYF
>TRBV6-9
CASSYVEVVGPKTAQYF
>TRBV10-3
CATSGQGLNEQFF